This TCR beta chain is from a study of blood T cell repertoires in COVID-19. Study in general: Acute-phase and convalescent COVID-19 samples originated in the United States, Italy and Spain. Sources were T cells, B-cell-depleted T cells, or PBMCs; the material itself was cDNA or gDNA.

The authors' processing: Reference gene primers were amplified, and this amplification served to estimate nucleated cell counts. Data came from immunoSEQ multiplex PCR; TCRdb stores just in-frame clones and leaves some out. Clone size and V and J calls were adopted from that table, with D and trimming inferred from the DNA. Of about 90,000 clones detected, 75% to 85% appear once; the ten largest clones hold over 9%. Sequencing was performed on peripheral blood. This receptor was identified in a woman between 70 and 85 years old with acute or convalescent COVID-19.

CDR3 sequence: CASSARTSGSGELFF. CDR3 sequence (DNA): TGCGCCAGCAGCGCCAGGACTAGTGGGTCCGGGGAGCTGTTTTTT. The V call is TRBV5-1, the J call TRBJ2-2; 7 bases fit TRBD2. The CDR3 runs 15 residues. After removal of 4 bases from V and 6 bases from J, the junction contained 9 bases not matched to a gene. The germline V gene has CDR1 SGHRS and CDR2 YFSETQ. The whole variable domain, filled in from reference TRBV5-1 and TRBJ2-2, reads KAGVTQTPRYLIKTRGQQVTLSCSPISGHRSVSWYQQTPGQGLQFLFEYFSETQRNKGNFPGRFSGRQFSNSRSEMNVSTLELGDSALYLCASSARTSGSGELFFGEGSRLTVL.